The 8 T cell receptor beta chains in this list originate from one sample, sequenced in a study of blood T cell repertoires in COVID-19. The assay was immunoSEQ multiplex PCR, and TCRdb's table has in-frame clones only and misses some. The table shows about 140,000 clones, with roughly 90% occurring only once. The sample comprised peripheral blood. The origin of the receptors is a man aged 50 to 60 with active or convalescent COVID-19.

DNA for the CDR3: TGCAGCGTCTTACAGGGACACAATTCACCCCTCCACTTT. Translation gives CSVLQGHNSPLHF. V is TRBV29-1 and J is TRBJ1-6; tentatively, D is TRBD1 (6 bases). The CDR3 runs 13 residues. Germline CDR1 SQVTM, CDR2 ANQGSEA. Trimming took 6 bases from V and 7 from J, leaving 13 bases between them. Looking up the rest from reference TRBV29-1 and TRBJ1-6 gives the full variable domain: SAVISQKPSRDICQRGTSLTIQCQVDSQVTMMFWYRQQPGQSLTLIATANQGSEATYESGFVIDKFPISRPNLTFSTLTVSNMSPEDSSIYLCSVLQGHNSPLHFGNGTRLTVT.

V is TRBV29-1 and J is TRBJ1-1; D unresolved. The CDR3 totals 10 residues. Trimming cost V 7 bases and J 2 bases, with 5 bases left between them. Per germline, CDR1 SQVTM and CDR2 ANQGSEA. CDR3 amino acids: CSARNTEAFF. CDR3 in DNA: TGCAGCGCCCGTAACACTGAAGCTTTCTTT.

CDR3 residues: CASSSDRGEPQHF. CDR3 DNA: TGTGCCAGCAGCTCCGACAGGGGGGAGCCCCAGCATTTT. The chain is built from TRBV11-2 and TRBJ1-5; TRBD1 matches 9 bases. From germline, CDR1 is SGHAT and CDR2 FQNNGV. V lost 4 bases to trimming and J lost 8 bases; unmatched junction nucleotides: 3. The CDR3 length is 13 residues.

This clone has just one count. The chain has TRBV27 and TRBJ2-7; no firm D call. CDR1 MNHEY and CDR2 SMNVEV come from the germline V gene (reference sequence). The CDR3 runs to 12 residues. V was clipped by 4 bases and J by 7 bases, with 11 bases between them. This chain's CDR3 is CASSSRLSEQYF. Written as DNA, the CDR3 is TGTGCCAGCAGTTCCCGACTGAGTGAGCAGTACTTC.

V gene TRBV6-5 combines with J gene TRBJ1-2; 9 nucleotides line up with TRBD1. There are 14 residues in the CDR3. The ends lost 3 bases at V and 4 bases at J; junction bases unmatched: 3. Germline CDR1 is MNHEY and CDR2 is SVGAGI. CDR3 nucleotide sequence: TGTGCCAGCAGTTATACAGGGGGCAGCTATGGCTACACCTTC. This sequence encodes CASSYTGGSYGYTF.

The rearrangement links TRBV11-1 to TRBJ2-7, with TRBD2 identical over 12 bases. After removal of 5 bases from V and 5 bases from J, the junction contained 4 bases not matched to a gene. The CDR3 has 14 amino acids. Germline V gene data show CDR1 as SGHAT and CDR2 as FQDESV (reference sequence). The CDR3 reads CASSPRTSGNEQYF. CDR3 nucleotide sequence: TGTGCCAGCAGCCCTCGGACTAGCGGGAACGAGCAGTACTTC.

V usage is TRBV2 and J usage is TRBJ2-3, with D maybe TRBD2 (6 bases). The germline CDR1 and CDR2 sequences are SNHLY and FYNNEI. The CDR3 totals 14 residues. The ends were cut back, 6 bases at V and 1 base at J, with 11 bases in the middle. The chain's CDR3 is CASRGGLGTDTQYF. The CDR3 region has the DNA TGTGCCAGCAGGGGGGGACTGGGCACAGATACGCAGTATTTT.

CDR3 nucleotides: TGCAGCGTTGATTCGGGGAACACTGAAGCTTTCTTT. This codes for CSVDSGNTEAFF. V is TRBV29-1 and J is TRBJ1-1; no definite D call. The germline V and J ends were trimmed by 3 bases and 1 base, with 6 bases remaining between them. Germline lookup yields CDR1 SQVTM and CDR2 ANQGSEA. The CDR3 is 12 amino acids.